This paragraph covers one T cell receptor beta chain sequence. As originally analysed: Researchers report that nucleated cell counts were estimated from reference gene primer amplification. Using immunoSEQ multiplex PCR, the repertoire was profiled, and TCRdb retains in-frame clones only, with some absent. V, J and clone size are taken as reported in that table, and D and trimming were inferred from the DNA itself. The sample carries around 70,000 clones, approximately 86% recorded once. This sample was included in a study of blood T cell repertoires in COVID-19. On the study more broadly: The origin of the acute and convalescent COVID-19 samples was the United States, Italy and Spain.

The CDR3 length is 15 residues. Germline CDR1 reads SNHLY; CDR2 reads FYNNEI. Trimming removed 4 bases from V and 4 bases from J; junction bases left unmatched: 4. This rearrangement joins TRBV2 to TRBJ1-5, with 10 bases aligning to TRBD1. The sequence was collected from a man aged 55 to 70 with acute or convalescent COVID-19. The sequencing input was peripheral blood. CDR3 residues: CASSVGGQGNQPQHF. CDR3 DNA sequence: TGTGCCAGCAGTGTAGGGGGACAGGGGAATCAGCCCCAGCATTTT.